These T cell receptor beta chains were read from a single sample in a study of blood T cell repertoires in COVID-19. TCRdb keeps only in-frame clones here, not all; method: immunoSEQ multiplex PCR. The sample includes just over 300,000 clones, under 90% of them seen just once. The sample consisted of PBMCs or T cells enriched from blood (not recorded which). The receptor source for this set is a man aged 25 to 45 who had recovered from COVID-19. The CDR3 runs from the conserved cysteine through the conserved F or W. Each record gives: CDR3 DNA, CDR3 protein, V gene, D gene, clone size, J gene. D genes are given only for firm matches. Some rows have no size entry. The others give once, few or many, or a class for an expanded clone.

TGTGCCAGCACGGTGCGCACAGATACGCAGTATTTT	CASTVRTDTQYF	TRBV6-5	NA	NA	TRBJ2-3
TGCAGTGCTAGTCAAGGCCCCGGACAGCATGAAGCTTTCTTT	CSASQGPGQHEAFF	TRBV20-1	NA	NA	TRBJ1-1
TGTGCCAGCAGTTACTCGAGGGGGCTAGCTTTCTTT	CASSYSRGLAFF	TRBV6-6	TRBD1	NA	TRBJ1-1
TGTGCCAGCAGCTTGTACGGGGGAAATCAGCCCCAGCATTTT	CASSLYGGNQPQHF	TRBV7-8	NA	few	TRBJ1-5
TGTGCCAGCAGCGTAGACTTCGGTTCTGGGGCCAACGTCCTGACTTTC	CASSVDFGSGANVLTF	TRBV9	NA	NA	TRBJ2-6
TGTGCCAGCAGTGAACCCCAGGGGGCAGATACGCAGTATTTT	CASSEPQGADTQYF	TRBV6-1	TRBD1	NA	TRBJ2-3
TGTGCCAGCACTATGACGAGCGGGAGGAGTTTAGTCTTC	CASTMTSGRSLVF	TRBV12-3/TRBV12-4	TRBD2	once	TRBJ2-1
TGTGCCAGCAGCCAAGAGGAGGGTAACACCGGGGAGCTGTTTTTT	CASSQEEGNTGELFF	TRBV4-2	NA	NA	TRBJ2-2
TGCAGCGTCGGACAGGGAGCAGCTAACTATGGCTACACCTTC	CSVGQGAANYGYTF	TRBV29-1	TRBD1	few	TRBJ1-2
TGCGCCAGCAGCGCCGAGATAGCGGGGTACAATGAGCAGTTCTTC	CASSAEIAGYNEQFF	TRBV5-1	TRBD2	NA	TRBJ2-1
TGTGCCAGCAGTTTCGGACAGGGGACTGAAGCTTTCTTT	CASSFGQGTEAFF	TRBV6-2/TRBV6-3	TRBD1	NA	TRBJ1-1
TGTGCCAGCAGCTTTCTACCAGGGTTTGGACAGGGAGGAACTGAAGCTTTCTTT	CASSFLPGFGQGGTEAFF	TRBV7-9	TRBD1	NA	TRBJ1-1
TGCGCCAGCAGCCAAGACGTTGGACAAGTCACCGGGCAGTACTTC	CASSQDVGQVTGQYF	TRBV4-1	NA	NA	TRBJ2-7
TGTGCCAGCAGTTACTCGCATCAGGCCTACGAGCAGTACTTC	CASSYSHQAYEQYF	TRBV6-5	NA	few	TRBJ2-7
TGTGCCTGGAGTAGGCCCACAGGCTATAACAATGAGCAGTTCTTC	CAWSRPTGYNNEQFF	TRBV30	NA	NA	TRBJ2-1